Shown below are 2 T cell receptor beta chains from a single sample sequenced in a study of blood T cell repertoires in COVID-19. Assay used: immunoSEQ multiplex PCR; TCRdb lists only in-frame clones, some missing. The sample comprises approximately 100,000 clones, approximately 85% of which are singletons, and under 30% rests with the top ten. Material for sequencing was peripheral blood. These receptors were taken from a human donor in a cohort sampled during active COVID-19.

The chain employs TRBV6-5 and TRBJ2-7, with 7 nucleotides matching TRBD1. Germline CDR1 is MNHEY and CDR2 is SVGAGI. The CDR3 sequence is 16 residues long. With 4 bases clipped from V and 2 bases from J, the junction kept 11 bases outside the gene matches. The CDR3 nucleotides read TGTGCCAGCAGTTCTTACGGACAGGCGTCCACCTACGAGCAGTACTTC. This encodes CASSSYGQASTYEQYF.

V usage is TRBV3-1 (or the pseudogene TRBV3-2) and J usage is TRBJ2-7; 13 bases map to TRBD2. The V segment lost 4 bases and the J segment 5 bases; nucleotides outside the gene matches: 14. In germline, CDR1 is LGHDT, CDR2 YNNKEL (reference sequence). This CDR3 contains 18 residues. The CDR3 sequence: CASSPNRWTSGGLDEQYF. CDR3 in DNA: TGTGCCAGCAGCCCCAATCGATGGACTAGCGGGGGATTGGACGAGCAGTACTTC.